The clone carrying this TCR beta chain was counted a single time. Its antigen is still unknown. This sample stems from a study of type 1 regulatory T cells. For the study at large: An in vitro protocol generated T-allo10, a Tr1-enriched, alloantigen-specific CD4 T cell product.

TCRdb re-called the reads through MiXCR, storing one row per CDR3 protein. The sample has 20,000 to 25,000 distinct CDR3 sequences; over 40% are singletons. Trimming pared 1 base from V and 4 bases from J, leaving 10 bases between. The germline V gene encodes CDR1 MGHRA and CDR2 YSYEKL. The CDR3 is made up of 14 amino acids. The V gene is TRBV4-1, the J gene TRBJ1-1, with D unclear. Material: cultured T cells, either the whole culture or a sorted T cell fraction (not recorded which). The TCR was taken from a human donor in good health. The DNA of the CDR3 is TGCGCCAGCAGCCAAGGTTTCGGGCGCACTGAAGCTTTCTTT. Translated: CASSQGFGRTEAFF.